A selection of T cell receptor beta chains follows, all from one sample in a study of T cells after posttransplantation cyclophosphamide. The method was immunoSEQ multiplex PCR; TCRdb's version includes in-frame clones alone and lacks a portion of them. The sample lists approximately 4,500 clones, 76% seen once, with around 37% in the top ten. The material was PBMCs, obtained after allogeneic stem cell transplant with posttransplant cyclophosphamide. All receptors derive from a male patient aged 40-50 years who received an allogeneic stem cell transplant from a related donor, was CMV-positive, and had acute and chronic GVHD. Some T cells may have originated in the graft donor. Each CDR3 is given with its conserved first and last residue. The order of the fields is clone size, V gene, D gene, J gene, CDR3 protein, CDR3 DNA. D genes are given only for firm matches. Not every row has a clone size; where given, it reads once, few, many or a size class.

size: .
V: TRBV6-5
D: TRBD1
J: TRBJ2-5
CDR3: CASSYRGLETQYF
DNA: TGTGCCAGCAGTTACAGGGGGCTTGAGACCCAGTACTTC

size: .
V: TRBV7-8
D: .
J: TRBJ1-1
CDR3: CASSTRARPRAEAFF
DNA: TGTGCCAGCAGCACTAGGGCCAGGCCGAGGGCTGAAGCTTTCTTT

size: .
V: TRBV10-3
D: TRBD1
J: TRBJ2-7
CDR3: CAINRQGADAEQYF
DNA: TGTGCCATCAATAGACAGGGGGCGGACGCCGAGCAGTACTTC

size: .
V: TRBV25-1
D: .
J: TRBJ1-1
CDR3: CASSDISGHTEAFF
DNA: TGTGCCAGCAGTGATATCTCGGGACATACTGAAGCTTTCTTT

size: few
V: TRBV13
D: TRBD2
J: TRBJ2-3
CDR3: CASSRMSAGGGTDTQYF
DNA: TGTGCCAGCAGCAGAATGTCGGCGGGAGGTGGGACAGATACGCAGTATTTT

size: once
V: TRBV7-2
D: .
J: TRBJ2-7
CDR3: CASSLAGGGGYEQYF
DNA: TGTGCCAGCAGCTTAGCGGGAGGGGGGGGGTACGAGCAGTACTTC

size: .
V: TRBV5-4
D: TRBD1
J: TRBJ1-2
CDR3: CASSQQGARGYTF
DNA: TGTGCCAGCAGTCAACAGGGGGCTCGTGGCTACACCTTC

size: .
V: TRBV7-8
D: TRBD2
J: TRBJ2-1
CDR3: CASSLTSGSRYNEQFF
DNA: TGTGCCAGCAGCTTAACTAGCGGGAGCCGTTACAATGAGCAGTTCTTC

size: .
V: TRBV19
D: TRBD1
J: TRBJ2-3
CDR3: CASSDRGGNTQYF
DNA: TGTGCCAGTAGCGACAGGGGAGGTAATACGCAGTATTTT

size: .
V: TRBV7-9
D: .
J: TRBJ2-7
CDR3: CASTGAGTGEQYF
DNA: TGTGCCAGCACGGGCGCGGGCACTGGCGAGCAGTACTTC

size: once
V: TRBV19
D: .
J: TRBJ1-5
CDR3: CASSSRGNNKQPQHF
DNA: TGTGCCAGTAGTAGTAGGGGAAACAATAAACAGCCCCAGCATTTT

size: .
V: TRBV7-2
D: .
J: TRBJ2-5
CDR3: CASSLAGRAGQETQYF
DNA: TGTGCCAGCAGCTTAGCTGGGCGGGCCGGGCAAGAGACCCAGTACTTC

size: .
V: TRBV4-1
D: .
J: TRBJ1-2
CDR3: CASSQDEQGMDGYTF
DNA: TGCGCCAGCAGCCAAGACGAACAGGGTATGGATGGCTACACCTTC

size: few
V: TRBV6-6
D: TRBD2
J: TRBJ2-7
CDR3: CASNSGSNEQYF
DNA: TGTGCCAGCAATAGCGGGAGTAACGAGCAGTACTTC

size: .
V: TRBV21-1
D: .
J: TRBJ2-7
CDR3: CASSTRRGYWSYEQYF
DNA: TGTGCCAGCAGCACCCGGCGGGGGTACTGGTCCTACGAGCAGTACTTC

size: .
V: TRBV19
D: .
J: TRBJ2-1
CDR3: CASSIDRRAHNEQFF
DNA: TGTGCCAGTAGTATAGATAGGAGGGCCCACAATGAGCAGTTCTTC

size: .
V: TRBV30
D: TRBD2
J: TRBJ2-3
CDR3: CAWSGGRTDTQYF
DNA: TGTGCCTGGAGTGGCGGGAGGACAGATACGCAGTATTTT

size: .
V: TRBV15
D: .
J: TRBJ2-3
CDR3: CATSRAGSTDTQYF
DNA: TGTGCCACCAGCAGAGCGGGGAGCACAGATACGCAGTATTTT

size: .
V: TRBV7-7
D: TRBD2
J: TRBJ2-2
CDR3: CASSPGLAGAGELFF
DNA: TGTGCTAGCAGCCCGGGACTAGCGGGAGCCGGGGAGCTGTTTTTT

size: .
V: TRBV25-1
D: TRBD2
J: TRBJ2-3
CDR3: CASSATSGSSTDTQYF
DNA: TGTGCCAGCAGTGCAACTAGCGGGTCCAGCACAGATACGCAGTATTTT

size: .
V: TRBV10-3
D: .
J: TRBJ1-4
CDR3: CAISSGAHNEKLFF
DNA: TGTGCCATCAGTTCAGGGGCCCATAATGAAAAACTGTTTTTT

size: .
V: TRBV7-8
D: .
J: TRBJ2-3
CDR3: CASSLVGLAPDTQYF
DNA: TGTGCCAGCAGCTTAGTTGGGCTAGCCCCAGATACGCAGTATTTT

size: .
V: TRBV11-3
D: TRBD1
J: TRBJ2-7
CDR3: CASSPRTGPTSYEQYF
DNA: TGTGCCAGCAGCCCAAGGACAGGGCCGACCTCCTACGAGCAGTACTTC

size: .
V: TRBV7-9
D: TRBD1
J: TRBJ2-4
CDR3: CASSLETGGVIQYF
DNA: TGTGCCAGCAGCTTAGAGACAGGGGGAGTCATTCAGTACTTC

size: .
V: TRBV7-9
D: TRBD2
J: TRBJ2-5
CDR3: CASSPSGETQYF
DNA: TGTGCCAGCAGCCCTAGCGGGGAGACCCAGTACTTC

size: few
V: TRBV27
D: .
J: TRBJ1-1
CDR3: CASSFGSSAEAFF
DNA: TGTGCCAGCAGTTTCGGTTCTTCCGCTGAAGCTTTCTTT

size: .
V: TRBV12-2
D: .
J: TRBJ2-5
CDR3: CASPHPSTSGSRVQETQYF
DNA: TGTGCAAGTCCCCATCCGAGCACTAGCGGGAGTAGGGTCCAAGAGACCCAGTACTTC

size: .
V: TRBV5-1
D: TRBD2
J: TRBJ2-5
CDR3: CASSSLAGDKETQYF
DNA: TGCGCCAGCAGCTCACTAGCGGGAGATAAAGAGACCCAGTACTTC

size: .
V: TRBV5-1
D: TRBD1
J: TRBJ2-1
CDR3: CASSFSGTGINEQFF
DNA: TGCGCCAGCAGCTTTTCCGGGACAGGGATTAATGAGCAGTTCTTC

size: .
V: TRBV5-1
D: .
J: TRBJ2-1
CDR3: CASHLRVTDNEQFF
DNA: TGCGCCAGCCACCTCCGGGTCACCGACAATGAGCAGTTCTTC

size: .
V: TRBV7-2
D: TRBD1
J: TRBJ1-1
CDR3: CASTARDRGNTEAFF
DNA: TGTGCCAGCACCGCACGGGACAGGGGGAACACTGAAGCTTTCTTT

size: .
V: TRBV6-5
D: TRBD1
J: TRBJ2-1
CDR3: CASRPTGSFNEQFF
DNA: TGTGCCAGCAGGCCGACAGGGTCTTTCAATGAGCAGTTCTTC

size: few
V: TRBV6-1
D: .
J: TRBJ1-3
CDR3: CASSVTGDGNTIYF
DNA: TGTGCCAGCAGCGTCACGGGTGATGGAAACACCATATATTTT

size: .
V: TRBV4-2
D: TRBD2
J: TRBJ2-7
CDR3: CASSQVLVSGGEEQYF
DNA: TGTGCCAGCAGCCAGGTCCTTGTTTCGGGAGGGGAAGAGCAGTACTTC

size: once
V: TRBV9
D: TRBD1
J: TRBJ2-7
CDR3: CASSVLGTGVHEQYF
DNA: TGTGCCAGCAGCGTCCTCGGGACAGGGGTTCACGAGCAGTACTTC

size: .
V: TRBV5-1
D: TRBD2
J: TRBJ2-3
CDR3: CASSGTSGRRNTQYF
DNA: TGCGCCAGCAGCGGAACTAGCGGGAGACGAAATACGCAGTATTTT

size: few
V: TRBV11-2
D: .
J: TRBJ2-7
CDR3: CASSLGLDYEQYF
DNA: TGTGCCAGCAGCTTAGGACTAGACTACGAGCAGTACTTC

size: .
V: TRBV29-1
D: .
J: TRBJ2-3
CDR3: CSVEAGPTDTQYF
DNA: TGCAGCGTTGAAGCAGGGCCCACAGATACGCAGTATTTT

size: .
V: TRBV19
D: TRBD1
J: TRBJ2-4
CDR3: CASSVQRGQGAKNIQYF
DNA: TGTGCCAGTAGTGTACAGCGGGGACAGGGAGCCAAAAACATTCAGTACTTC

size: .
V: TRBV13
D: TRBD1
J: TRBJ1-1
CDR3: CASSLWGQGTEAFF
DNA: TGTGCCAGCAGCTTATGGGGACAGGGCACTGAAGCTTTCTTT

size: .
V: TRBV4-3
D: .
J: TRBJ2-1
CDR3: CASSQDSFNYNEQFF
DNA: TGCGCCAGCAGCCAAGACTCTTTTAATTACAATGAGCAGTTCTTC

size: .
V: TRBV7-9
D: TRBD1
J: TRBJ2-7
CDR3: CASSLTGEYEQYF
DNA: TGTGCCAGCAGCTTGACAGGGGAGTACGAGCAGTACTTC

size: .
V: TRBV4-2
D: .
J: TRBJ2-6
CDR3: CASSQGGGSGANVLTF
DNA: TGTGCCAGCAGCCAAGGAGGCGGCTCTGGGGCCAACGTCCTGACTTTC

size: .
V: TRBV30
D: TRBD1
J: TRBJ1-1
CDR3: CAWSANRGLGTEAFF
DNA: TGTGCCTGGAGTGCTAACAGGGGGCTGGGCACTGAAGCTTTCTTT

size: .
V: TRBV28
D: .
J: TRBJ1-2
CDR3: CASPGGWSGYTF
DNA: TGTGCCAGCCCCGGGGGGTGGAGTGGCTACACCTTC

size: .
V: TRBV9
D: .
J: TRBJ2-1
CDR3: CASSASNEQFF
DNA: TGTGCCAGCAGCGCCTCTAATGAGCAGTTCTTC

size: .
V: TRBV7-3
D: .
J: TRBJ2-7
CDR3: CATLRGYEQYF
DNA: TGTGCCACCCTTCGGGGTTACGAGCAGTACTTC

size: once
V: TRBV28
D: .
J: TRBJ1-5
CDR3: CASSYGWGNQPQHF
DNA: TGTGCCAGCAGTTACGGGTGGGGCAATCAGCCCCAGCATTTT

size: .
V: TRBV11-2
D: TRBD2
J: TRBJ2-3
CDR3: CASSPDPTSGSLYTQYF
DNA: TGTGCCAGCAGCCCAGACCCTACTAGCGGGAGTTTGTATACGCAGTATTTT

size: once
V: TRBV7-2
D: .
J: TRBJ2-3
CDR3: CASSSLDTQYF
DNA: TGTGCCAGCAGCTCACTAGATACGCAGTATTTT

size: large
V: TRBV4-3
D: TRBD2
J: TRBJ2-7
CDR3: CASSQEGGSYEQYF
DNA: TGCGCCAGCAGCCAAGAGGGGGGGTCCTACGAGCAGTACTTC

size: .
V: TRBV11-1
D: .
J: TRBJ2-1
CDR3: CASSLNGNYNEQFF
DNA: TGTGCCAGCAGCTTAAACGGTAACTACAATGAGCAGTTCTTC

size: few
V: TRBV5-6
D: .
J: TRBJ2-3
CDR3: CASSPPSTDTQYF
DNA: TGTGCCAGCAGCCCCCCGAGCACAGATACGCAGTATTTT

size: .
V: TRBV4-2
D: TRBD2
J: TRBJ2-4
CDR3: CASSLRLAGVHIQYF
DNA: TGTGCCAGCAGCCTTAGACTAGCGGGAGTACACATTCAGTACTTC

size: .
V: TRBV2
D: .
J: TRBJ1-5
CDR3: CASSEARRASWGGNQPQHF
DNA: TGTGCCAGCAGTGAAGCGCGGAGGGCTTCTTGGGGTGGCAATCAGCCCCAGCATTTT

size: .
V: TRBV6-5
D: .
J: TRBJ2-7
CDR3: CASSNQRVYEQYF
DNA: TGTGCCAGCAGCAACCAGCGGGTCTACGAGCAGTACTTC

size: .
V: TRBV6-5
D: TRBD1
J: TRBJ1-2
CDR3: CASSYLQGVLYGYTF
DNA: TGTGCCAGCAGTTACTTACAGGGGGTTCTTTATGGCTACACCTTC

size: .
V: TRBV30
D: .
J: TRBJ2-1
CDR3: CASHSNLLEQFF
DNA: TGTGCCTCCCACTCGAACTTGCTTGAGCAGTTCTTC

size: .
V: TRBV7-9
D: .
J: TRBJ1-2
CDR3: CASSPPARLGYGYTF
DNA: TGTGCCAGCAGCCCCCCCGCGCGTCTAGGCTATGGCTACACCTTC

size: once
V: TRBV9
D: .
J: TRBJ1-2
CDR3: CASSPGGRDGYTF
DNA: TGTGCCAGCAGCCCCGGGGGGCGGGACGGCTACACCTTC